This note documents a single T cell receptor beta chain sequence. Its antigen is not known. These data come from a study of cytomegalovirus exposure and HLA in healthy donors. Study information: The 666 first-cohort repertoires shared a platform with the 110 or so validation repertoires, as reported in a later analysis.

Per the germline V gene, CDR1 is SEHNR and CDR2 is FQNEAQ (reference sequence). The CDR3 length is 14 residues. The V and J ends lost 5 bases and 3 bases respectively, with 14 bases between them. Generated by immunoSEQ multiplex PCR, the TCRdb table keeps only in-frame clones and is missing some. Of under 200,000 clones in the sample, roughly 91% were seen once. Study results and caveats: Most TCR sequences were seen very rarely across donors, but some public TCRs occurred in many. It was found in a later analysis that first-cohort TCR clusters tended to co-occur in the 130 or so validation repertoires.

V usage is TRBV7-9 and J usage is TRBJ2-7; D is perhaps TRBD2 (7 bases). This receptor was identified in a woman in her late teens or twenties in good health and CMV-seropositive. The sample consisted of PBMCs. DNA for the CDR3: TGTGCCAGCAGCCGAATTAGGGGGGGCTACGAGCAGTACTTC. Its translation: CASSRIRGGYEQYF.